The 8 T cell receptor beta chains reported below all come from one sample, sequenced in a study of cytomegalovirus exposure and HLA in healthy donors. PCR amplification relied on 60 Vbeta primers (plus 13 Jbeta primers). Sequencing was performed with immunoSEQ multiplex PCR; in TCRdb, only in-frame clones are kept and a portion is missing. This table has under 200,000 clones, roughly 79% appearing once. Sequenced input: PBMCs. These receptors all come from a woman between 45 and 60 years old in good health and CMV-seropositive.

The chain joins TRBV5-1 to TRBJ1-2; D ambiguous. The CDR3 has 15 amino acids. V lost 4 bases to trimming and J lost 4 bases, with 17 bases between them. Germline lookup yields CDR1 SGHRS and CDR2 YFSETQ. Here the CDR3 reads CASSQSTASPYGYTF. In nucleotides, the CDR3 is TGCGCCAGCAGCCAGTCAACAGCCAGCCCCTATGGCTACACCTTC.

V gene TRBV27 combines with J gene TRBJ1-2; tentative D call: TRBD1 (5 bases). The length of the CDR3 is 14 residues. Germline-derived CDR1 and CDR2 are MNHEY and SMNVEV (reference sequence). Between the trimmed V and J ends, which lost 7 bases and 14 bases, there was a span of 26 bases. Written as DNA, the CDR3 is TGTGCCAGCAAGCGGTCTCACGGAGGGGCGTGGGGTACCTTC. This encodes CASKRSHGGAWGTF.

The CDR3, as DNA: TGTGCCAGCAGCCGGGAGAGGCACGGGGAGCTGTTTTTT. As protein: CASSRERHGELFF. The chain carries TRBV5-6 and TRBJ2-2; tentatively, D is TRBD2 (6 bases). The CDR3 length is 13 residues. V was shortened by 4 bases and J by 7 bases, with 11 bases between the two germline ends. Germline-derived CDR1 and CDR2 are SGHDT and YYEEEE. Combining the CDR3 with reference TRBV5-6 and TRBJ2-2 gives the whole variable domain DAGVTQSPTHLIKTRGQQVTLRCSPKSGHDTVSWYQQALGQGPQFIFQYYEEEERQRGNFPDRFSGHQFPNYSSELNVNALLLGDSALYLCASSRERHGELFFGEGSRLTVL.

The chain combines TRBV2 with TRBJ2-2; D unclear. This CDR3 comprises 14 residues. Germline V lookup: CDR1 SNHLY, CDR2 FYNNEI. Between the trimmed V and J ends, which lost 7 bases and 7 bases, there was a span of 16 bases. CDR3 nucleotide sequence: TGTGCCAGCAAGTATTCGGAGTACGGCGGGGAGCTGTTTTTT. Amino acids: CASKYSEYGGELFF.

The V gene is TRBV2, the J gene TRBJ1-1, with D tentatively TRBD1 (6 bases). Trimming pared 2 bases from V and 3 bases from J, leaving 10 bases between. Germline-derived CDR1 and CDR2 are SNHLY and FYNNEI. CDR3 length: 14 residues. CDR3 protein: CASSESQGYTEAFF. CDR3 sequence (DNA): TGTGCCAGCAGTGAAAGTCAGGGGTACACTGAAGCTTTCTTT.

V and J are TRBV7-6 and TRBJ2-1; TRBD2 matches at 8 bases. Looked up from germline, CDR1 is SGHVS and CDR2 is FNYEAQ. The CDR3 has 16 residues. Losses at the gene ends were 5 bases for V and 0 bases for J; bases not matched to a gene: 6. CDR3 protein: CASSRGGTSSYNEQFF. CDR3 nucleotides: TGTGCCAGCAGCCGGGGGGGCACTTCCTCCTACAATGAGCAGTTCTTC.

CDR3 region: CASSGDRGSEKLFF. In DNA, the CDR3 is TGTGCCAGCAGCGGGGACAGGGGTTCGGAAAAACTGTTTTTT. The chain employs TRBV7-2 and TRBJ1-4; 10 bases are a match to TRBD1. This CDR3 spans 14 amino acids. Trimming at V came to 5 bases and at J to 8 bases, leaving 5 bases not matched to a gene. In germline, CDR1 is SGHTA, CDR2 FQGNSA.

The rearrangement uses TRBV29-1 and TRBJ1-2; a possible D gene is TRBD1 (6 bases). Germline CDR1 reads SQVTM; CDR2 reads ANQGSEA. The CDR3 consists of 13 residues. Here the CDR3 DNA reads TGCAGTCTAGGGGGGGAGCTTAACTATGGCTACACCTTC. It codes for CSLGGELNYGYTF.